This is a list of T cell receptor beta chains from one sample in a study of cytomegalovirus exposure and HLA in healthy donors. Assay: immunoSEQ multiplex PCR; the TCRdb copy retains only in-frame clones and omits some. The table shows under 200,000 clones, with around two thirds occurring only once. The specimen was PBMCs. The receptors come from a middle-aged man in good health and CMV-seronegative. The CDR3 runs from the conserved cysteine through the conserved F or W. D genes are given only for firm matches. Clone size is given for some rows only: seen once, a few or many times, or a class if the clone is expanded.

v_call	d_call	j_call	clone_size	cdr3_nt	cdr3_aa
TRBV5-6	.	TRBJ2-7	few	TGTGCCAGCAGCTTTACCGGGACACTTAGCTACGAGCAGTACTTC	CASSFTGTLSYEQYF
TRBV11-1	.	TRBJ2-5	.	TGTGCCAGCAACGCCGAGGGGGGGAAACAAGAGACCCAGTACTTC	CASNAEGGKQETQYF
TRBV27	.	TRBJ2-4	.	TGTGCCAGCAGTCCCGTTTCACCCCAGTCCCCTCAAAACATTCAGTACTTC	CASSPVSPQSPQNIQYF
TRBV5-6	.	TRBJ2-5	once	TGTGCCAGCAGCTTGGGGTCTAGAGAAGAGACCCAGTACTTC	CASSLGSREETQYF
TRBV7-6	.	TRBJ2-7	.	TGTGCCAGCAGCCCCAGCAGGGTTTACGAGCAGTACTTC	CASSPSRVYEQYF
TRBV19	.	TRBJ2-2	few	TGTGCCAGTAGTATATACGGGGAGCTGTTTTTT	CASSIYGELFF
TRBV7-9	.	TRBJ1-1	.	TGTGCCAGCAGCTCACCATTCTCGGGAGGCCAAGCTTTCTTT	CASSSPFSGGQAFF
TRBV4-3	.	TRBJ2-3	.	TGCGCCAGCAGCCAACAAGGGGCTGATACGCAGTATTTT	CASSQQGADTQYF
TRBV5-1	.	TRBJ1-1	.	TGCGCCAGCAGCTCCGTCCAGGGATCCGCTGAAGCTTTCTTT	CASSSVQGSAEAFF
TRBV19	.	TRBJ2-2	.	TGTGCCAGTAGCGTCCAGGGTACTGGCAACACCGGGGAGCTGTTTTTT	CASSVQGTGNTGELFF
TRBV28	TRBD1	TRBJ2-3	once	TGTGCCAGCAAGACAGGGTCTAGCACAGATACGCAGTATTTT	CASKTGSSTDTQYF
TRBV6-5	.	TRBJ2-3	few	TGTGCCAGCAGGGACGCGGGGCCCACAGATACGCAGTATTTT	CASRDAGPTDTQYF
TRBV19	TRBD1	TRBJ1-6	once	TGTGCCAGTAGTATCCAGGGGGCAGGGTCACCCCTCCACTTT	CASSIQGAGSPLHF
TRBV4-2	.	TRBJ2-3	.	TGTGCCAGCAGCCATAACCGGGTCTACACAGATACGCAGTATTTT	CASSHNRVYTDTQYF
TRBV23-1	TRBD2	TRBJ2-4	.	TGCGCCAGCAGTCAATCAGAACGGCGGGAGAGCCCAGTAGCCAAAAACATTCAGTACTTC	CASSQSERRESPVAKNIQYF
TRBV7-8	.	TRBJ1-4	.	TGTGCCAGCAGCCACTCAGACAAGGATAATGAAAAACTGTTTTTT	CASSHSDKDNEKLFF
TRBV5-1	TRBD2	TRBJ2-3	.	TGCGCCAGCAGCTTTAGCGGGGGGATTGGCACAGATACGCAGTATTTT	CASSFSGGIGTDTQYF
TRBV7-2	TRBD2	TRBJ2-7	.	TGTGCCAGCAGCTTAGGGCGGGAGGGCCCGTTCGAGCAGTACTTC	CASSLGREGPFEQYF
TRBV20-1	.	TRBJ2-1	.	TGCAGTGCGAGTGACAGAGAGCAGTTCTTC	CSASDREQFF
TRBV15	.	TRBJ2-3	.	TGTGCCACCAGCAGTGTGGGGGGGGGCAGTCAAGTTACGCAGTATTTT	CATSSVGGGSQVTQYF
TRBV7-9	TRBD1	TRBJ2-7	once	TGTTCCAGCAGCCTCACAGGGGACCACGAGCAGTACTTC	CSSSLTGDHEQYF
TRBV30	.	TRBJ2-1	few	TGTGCCTGGAGTTCTGGGCTGGCTGTCGCTGAGCAGTTCTTC	CAWSSGLAVAEQFF
TRBV14	.	TRBJ2-7	.	TGTGCCAGCAGCCAAGATAGCGGCGGGCGATGGCAGTACTTC	CASSQDSGGRWQYF
TRBV18	TRBD2	TRBJ2-1	.	TGTGCCAGCTCACCTAGCGGGATTTACAATGAGCAGTTCTTC	CASSPSGIYNEQFF
TRBV18	TRBD1	TRBJ2-6	.	TGTGCCAGCTCACCAAAGACGGCCCAGGGGGCCTCTGGGGCCAACGTCCTGACTTTC	CASSPKTAQGASGANVLTF
TRBV18	.	TRBJ2-2	.	TGTGCCAGCTCACCCTCTATATCGACAGGAAACACCGGGGAGCTGTTTTTT	CASSPSISTGNTGELFF
TRBV5-1	TRBD1	TRBJ2-5	.	TGCGCCAGCAGCGGAACAGGGGGCAGAGAAGAGACCCAGTACTTC	CASSGTGGREETQYF
TRBV7-8	TRBD1	TRBJ1-1	.	TGTGCCAGCAGCCCAGGGACAGCGAACACTGAAGCTTTCTTT	CASSPGTANTEAFF
TRBV10-3	.	TRBJ2-5	.	TGTGCCATCAGCTGGACAGCTGACAAACAAGAGACCCAGTACTTC	CAISWTADKQETQYF
TRBV9	.	TRBJ2-7	.	TGTGCCAGCAGCGTATACCGGGACGGGGGCGAGCAGTACTTC	CASSVYRDGGEQYF
TRBV27	TRBD2	TRBJ2-1	.	TGTGCCAGCAGTCGCCCGCTCGCGGGAGGCCATGAGCAGTTCTTC	CASSRPLAGGHEQFF
TRBV30	.	TRBJ2-7	once	TGTGCCTGGAATCAGGACAATTCCTACGAGCAGTACTTC	CAWNQDNSYEQYF
TRBV7-9	.	TRBJ2-6	.	TGTGCCAGCAGCCTACCCTCCGGGACACCAGTTTTCCTGACTTTC	CASSLPSGTPVFLTF
TRBV6-5	.	TRBJ1-5	.	TGTGCCAGCAGGACACTTAACGGCAATCAGCCCCAGCATTTT	CASRTLNGNQPQHF
TRBV4-1	.	TRBJ2-3	few	TGCGCCAGCAGCCAAGTACAAGCAGATACGCAGTATTTT	CASSQVQADTQYF
TRBV5-1	TRBD1	TRBJ2-5	.	TGCGCCAGCAGCTTAGGACAGGGAAAAGGGCAGTACTTC	CASSLGQGKGQYF
TRBV25-1	TRBD2	TRBJ2-5	.	TGTGCCAGCAGTGACCGGGGGGTAGAGACCCAGTACTTC	CASSDRGVETQYF